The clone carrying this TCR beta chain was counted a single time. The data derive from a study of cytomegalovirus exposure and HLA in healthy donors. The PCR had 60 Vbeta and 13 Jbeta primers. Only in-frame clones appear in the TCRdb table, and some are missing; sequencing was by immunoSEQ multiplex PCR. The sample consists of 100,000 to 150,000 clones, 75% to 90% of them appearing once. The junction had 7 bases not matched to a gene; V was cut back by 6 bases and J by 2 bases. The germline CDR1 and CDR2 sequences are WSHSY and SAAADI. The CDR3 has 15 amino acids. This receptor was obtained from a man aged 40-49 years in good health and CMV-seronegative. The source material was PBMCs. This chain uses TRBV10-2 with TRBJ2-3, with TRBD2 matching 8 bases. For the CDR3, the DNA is TGCGCCAGCAGATTGACTAGCGATTCCACAGATACGCAGTATTTT. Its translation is CASRLTSDSTDTQYF.